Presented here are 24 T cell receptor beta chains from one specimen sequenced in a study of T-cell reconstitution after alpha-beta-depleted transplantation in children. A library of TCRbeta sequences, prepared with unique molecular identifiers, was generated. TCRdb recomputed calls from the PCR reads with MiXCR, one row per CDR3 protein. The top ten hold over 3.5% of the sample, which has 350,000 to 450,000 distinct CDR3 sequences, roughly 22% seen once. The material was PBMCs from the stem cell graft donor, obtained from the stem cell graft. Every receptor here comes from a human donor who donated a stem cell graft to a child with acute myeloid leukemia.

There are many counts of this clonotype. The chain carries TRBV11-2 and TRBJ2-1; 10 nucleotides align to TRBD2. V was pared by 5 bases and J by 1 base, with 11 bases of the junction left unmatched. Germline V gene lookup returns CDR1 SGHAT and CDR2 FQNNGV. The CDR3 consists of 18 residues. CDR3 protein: CASSQLRTSGFSYNEQFF. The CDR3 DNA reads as TGTGCCAGCAGCCAACTACGGACTAGCGGATTTTCCTACAATGAGCAGTTCTTC.

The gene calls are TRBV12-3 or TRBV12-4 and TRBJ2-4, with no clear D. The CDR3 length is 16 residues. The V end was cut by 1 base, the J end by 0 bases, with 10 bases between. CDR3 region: CASSLGTELAKNIQYF. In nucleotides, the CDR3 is TGTGCCAGCAGTTTAGGAACAGAATTAGCCAAAAACATTCAGTACTTC.

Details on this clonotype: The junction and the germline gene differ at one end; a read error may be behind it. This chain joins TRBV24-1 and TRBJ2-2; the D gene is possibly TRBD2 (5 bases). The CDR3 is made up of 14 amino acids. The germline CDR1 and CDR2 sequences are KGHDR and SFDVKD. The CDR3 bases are TGTGCCACCAGTGGACGGGAACTCACCAGGGAGCTGTTTTTT. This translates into CATSGRELTRELFF.

CDR3 sequence: CASSESGAYYGYTF. CDR3 DNA: TGCGCCAGCAGCGAGTCAGGAGCCTACTATGGCTACACCTTC. The V call is TRBV4-3, the J call TRBJ1-2; D not certain. The CDR3 sequence is 14 residues long. Germline V lookup: CDR1 LGHNA, CDR2 YSLEER. The V end lost 5 bases, the J end lost 3 bases, and 13 bases lay between the germline ends.

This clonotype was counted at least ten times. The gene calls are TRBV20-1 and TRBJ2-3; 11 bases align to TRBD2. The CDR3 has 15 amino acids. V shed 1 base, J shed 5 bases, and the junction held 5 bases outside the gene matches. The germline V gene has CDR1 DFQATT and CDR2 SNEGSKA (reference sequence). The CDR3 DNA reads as TGCAGTGCTAGAGTTCCGACTAGCGGGATAGATACGCAGTATTTT. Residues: CSARVPTSGIDTQYF.

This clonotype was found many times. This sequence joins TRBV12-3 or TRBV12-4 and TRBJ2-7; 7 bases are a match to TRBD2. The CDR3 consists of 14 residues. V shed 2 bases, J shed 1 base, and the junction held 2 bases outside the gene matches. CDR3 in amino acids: CASSLLAGSYEQYF. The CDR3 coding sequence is TGTGCCAGCAGTTTATTAGCGGGTTCCTACGAGCAGTACTTC.

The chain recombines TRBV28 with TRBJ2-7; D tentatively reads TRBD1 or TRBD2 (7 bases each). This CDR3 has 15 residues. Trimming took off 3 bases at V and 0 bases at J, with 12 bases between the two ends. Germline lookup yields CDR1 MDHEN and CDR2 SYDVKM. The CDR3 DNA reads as TGTGCCAGCAGTTTTGGGGGGGACAGCTCCTACGAGCAGTACTTC. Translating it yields CASSFGGDSSYEQYF.

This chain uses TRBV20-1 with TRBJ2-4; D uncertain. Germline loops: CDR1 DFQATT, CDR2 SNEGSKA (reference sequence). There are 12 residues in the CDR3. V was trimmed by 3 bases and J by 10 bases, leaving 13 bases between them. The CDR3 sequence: CSASKQPRIQYF. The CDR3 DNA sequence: TGCAGTGCTAGTAAACAGCCCAGGATTCAGTACTTC.

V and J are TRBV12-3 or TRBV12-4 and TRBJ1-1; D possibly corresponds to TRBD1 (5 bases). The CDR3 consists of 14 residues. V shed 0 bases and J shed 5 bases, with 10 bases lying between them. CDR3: CASSLAQGGTEAFF. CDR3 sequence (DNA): TGTGCCAGCAGTTTAGCGCAGGGAGGTACTGAAGCTTTCTTT.

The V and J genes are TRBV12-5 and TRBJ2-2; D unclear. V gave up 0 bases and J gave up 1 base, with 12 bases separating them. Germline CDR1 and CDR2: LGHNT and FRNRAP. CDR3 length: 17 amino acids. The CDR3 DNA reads TGTGCTAGTGGTTTGGTATTGGGCAGACAGAACACCGGGGAGCTGTTTTTT. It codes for CASGLVLGRQNTGELFF.

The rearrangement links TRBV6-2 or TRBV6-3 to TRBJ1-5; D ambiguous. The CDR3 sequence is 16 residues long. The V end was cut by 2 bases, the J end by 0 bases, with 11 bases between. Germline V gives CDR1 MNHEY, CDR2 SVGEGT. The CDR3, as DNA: TGTGCCAGCAGTTACGGCGGACCCTATAGCAATCAGCCCCAGCATTTT. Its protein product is CASSYGGPYSNQPQHF.

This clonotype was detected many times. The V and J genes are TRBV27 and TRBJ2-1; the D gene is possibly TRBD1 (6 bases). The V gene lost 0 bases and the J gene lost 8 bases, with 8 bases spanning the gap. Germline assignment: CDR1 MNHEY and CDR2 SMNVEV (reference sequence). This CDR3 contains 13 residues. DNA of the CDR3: TGTGCCAGCAGTTTATCCGGGACATATGAGCAGTTCTTC. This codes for CASSLSGTYEQFF.

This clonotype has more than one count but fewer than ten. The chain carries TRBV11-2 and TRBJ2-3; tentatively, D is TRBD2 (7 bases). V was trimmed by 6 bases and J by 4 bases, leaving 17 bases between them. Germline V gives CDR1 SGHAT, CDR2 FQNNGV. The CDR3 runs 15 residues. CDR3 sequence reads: CASRGGPLKADTQYF. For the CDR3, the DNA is TGTGCCAGCAGGGGGGGGCCTTTGAAGGCAGATACGCAGTATTTT.

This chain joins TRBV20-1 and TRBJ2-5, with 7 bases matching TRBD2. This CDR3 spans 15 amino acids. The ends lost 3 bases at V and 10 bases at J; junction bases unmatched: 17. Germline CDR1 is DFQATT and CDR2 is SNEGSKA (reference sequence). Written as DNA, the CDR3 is TGCAGTGCTAGCCCTAGCGGATCCGCCGGAGGGGTCCAGTACTTC. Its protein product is CSASPSGSAGGVQYF.

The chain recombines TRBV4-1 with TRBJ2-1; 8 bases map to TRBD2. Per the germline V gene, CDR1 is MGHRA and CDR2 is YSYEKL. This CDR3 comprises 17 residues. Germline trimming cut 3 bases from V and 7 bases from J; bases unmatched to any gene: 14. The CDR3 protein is CASSQLGKREMQNEQFF. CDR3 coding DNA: TGCGCCAGCAGCCAGCTTGGCAAGCGGGAGATGCAGAATGAGCAGTTCTTC.

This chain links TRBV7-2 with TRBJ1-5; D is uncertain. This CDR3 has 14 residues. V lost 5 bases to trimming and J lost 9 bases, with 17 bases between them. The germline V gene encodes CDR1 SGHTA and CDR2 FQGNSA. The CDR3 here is CASSPNSAIRPQHF. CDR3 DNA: TGTGCCAGCAGCCCCAATTCAGCGATCCGGCCCCAGCATTTT.

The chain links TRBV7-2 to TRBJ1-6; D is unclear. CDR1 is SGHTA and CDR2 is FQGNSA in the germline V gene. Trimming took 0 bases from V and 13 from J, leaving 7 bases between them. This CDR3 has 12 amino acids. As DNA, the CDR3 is TGTGCCAGCAGCTTAGCCCGTAGCCCCCTCCACTTT. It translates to CASSLARSPLHF.

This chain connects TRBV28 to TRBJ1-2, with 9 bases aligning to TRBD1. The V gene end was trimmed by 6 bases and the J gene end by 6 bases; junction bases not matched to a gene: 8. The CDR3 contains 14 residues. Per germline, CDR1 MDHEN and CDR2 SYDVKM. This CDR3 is CASSTGTGINGYTF. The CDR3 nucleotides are TGTGCCAGCAGCACCGGGACAGGGATCAATGGCTACACCTTC.

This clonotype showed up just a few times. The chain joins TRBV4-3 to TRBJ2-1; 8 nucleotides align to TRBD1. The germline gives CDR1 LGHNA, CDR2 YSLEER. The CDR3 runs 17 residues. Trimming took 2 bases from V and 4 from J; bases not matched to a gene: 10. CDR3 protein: CASSQTTTRGPYNEQFF. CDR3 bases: TGCGCCAGCAGCCAAACCACAACCAGGGGGCCATACAATGAGCAGTTCTTC.

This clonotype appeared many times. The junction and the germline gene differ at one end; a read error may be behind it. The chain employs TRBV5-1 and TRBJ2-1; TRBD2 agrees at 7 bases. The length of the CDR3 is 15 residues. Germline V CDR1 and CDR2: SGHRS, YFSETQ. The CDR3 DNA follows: TGTGCCAGCAGTTTGGTGGGAGGGTCCTACAATGAGCAGTTCTTC. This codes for CASSLVGGSYNEQFF.

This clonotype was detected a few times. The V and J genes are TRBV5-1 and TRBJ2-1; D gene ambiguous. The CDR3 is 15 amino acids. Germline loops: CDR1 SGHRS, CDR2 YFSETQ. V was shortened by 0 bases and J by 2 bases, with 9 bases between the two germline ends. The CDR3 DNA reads TGCGCCAGCAGCTTGGAGGACCAGCCCTACAATGAGCAGTTCTTC. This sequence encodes CASSLEDQPYNEQFF.

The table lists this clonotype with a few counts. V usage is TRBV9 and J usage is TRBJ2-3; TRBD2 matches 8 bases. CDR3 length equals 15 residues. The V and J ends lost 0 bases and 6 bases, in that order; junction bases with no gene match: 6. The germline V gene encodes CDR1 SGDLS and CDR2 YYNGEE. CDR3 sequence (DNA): TGTGCCAGCAGCGTAGGACTAGCGTATCGGGATACGCAGTATTTT. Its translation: CASSVGLAYRDTQYF.

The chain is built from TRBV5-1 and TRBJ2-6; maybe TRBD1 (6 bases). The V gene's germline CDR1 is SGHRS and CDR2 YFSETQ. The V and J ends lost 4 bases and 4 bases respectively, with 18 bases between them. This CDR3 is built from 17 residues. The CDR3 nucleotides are TGCGCCAGCAGCAGTCTTGTACAGGGAACCGGGGCCAACGTCCTGACTTTC. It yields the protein CASSSLVQGTGANVLTF.

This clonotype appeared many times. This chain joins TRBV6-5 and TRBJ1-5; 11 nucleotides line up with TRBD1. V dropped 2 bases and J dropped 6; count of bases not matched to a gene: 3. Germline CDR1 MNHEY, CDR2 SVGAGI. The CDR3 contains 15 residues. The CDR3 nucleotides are TGTGCCAGCAGTTACGGACAGGGGGCAGGTCAGCCCCAGCATTTT. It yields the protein CASSYGQGAGQPQHF.